This TCR beta chain emerged from a study of T-cell memory formation after mild COVID-19. The overall study: Largely donor-specific TCR clusters were found. Study-level results: Clones which contracted sat mainly in CM and EM if CD4+, and in EMRA if CD8+.

Constant-segment primers and 5'RACE yielded cDNA libraries for TCR alpha and TCR beta, each carrying sample barcodes and UMIs. Each CDR3 protein is one row after TCRdb ran MiXCR on the 5' RACE reads. Of around 200,000 distinct CDR3 sequences in the sample, approximately 17% are singletons; the top ten hold 3.5% to 5%. Comment on this clonotype: Its specificity is unknown.

V was shortened by 0 bases and J by 1 base, with 14 bases between the two germline ends. The CDR3 totals 17 residues. Germline assignment: CDR1 SGDLS and CDR2 YYNGEE. This sequence originates from a man younger than 30 who had mild COVID-19 (a few samples of this study predate the infection). Cell type and time point are not known. Source material: PBMCs or a T cell subset sorted from them (not recorded which). The chain has TRBV9 and TRBJ1-3; no definite D call. The CDR3 DNA sequence: TGTGCCAGCAGCGTAGCGGGTAGGGTATGGTCTGGAAACACCATATATTTT. Protein product: CASSVAGRVWSGNTIYF.